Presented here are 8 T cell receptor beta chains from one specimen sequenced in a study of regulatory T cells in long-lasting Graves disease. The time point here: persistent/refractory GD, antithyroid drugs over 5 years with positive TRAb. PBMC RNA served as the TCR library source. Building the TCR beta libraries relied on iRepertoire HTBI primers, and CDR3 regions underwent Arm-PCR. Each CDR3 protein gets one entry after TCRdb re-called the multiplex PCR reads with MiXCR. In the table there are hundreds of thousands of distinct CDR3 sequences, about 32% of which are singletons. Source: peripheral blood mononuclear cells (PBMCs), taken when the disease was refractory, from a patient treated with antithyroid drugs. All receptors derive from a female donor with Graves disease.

The CDR3 spells CASSQTGVEQYF. The CDR3 DNA follows: TGTGCCAGCAGTCAAACAGGGGTCGAGCAGTACTTC. The chain employs TRBV2 and TRBJ2-7; 7 nucleotides align to TRBD1. The germline CDR1 and CDR2 sequences are SNHLY and FYNNEI. Germline trimming cut 5 bases from V and 6 bases from J; bases unmatched to any gene: 4. CDR3 length: 12 amino acids.

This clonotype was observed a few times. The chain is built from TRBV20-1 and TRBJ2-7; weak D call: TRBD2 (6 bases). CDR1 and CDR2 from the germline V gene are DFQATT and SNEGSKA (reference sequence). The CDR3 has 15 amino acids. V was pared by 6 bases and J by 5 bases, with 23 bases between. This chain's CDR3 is CSASGWAGRNHEQYF. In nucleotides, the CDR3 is TGCAGTGCCAGTGGTTGGGCCGGGAGAAACCACGAGCAGTACTTC.

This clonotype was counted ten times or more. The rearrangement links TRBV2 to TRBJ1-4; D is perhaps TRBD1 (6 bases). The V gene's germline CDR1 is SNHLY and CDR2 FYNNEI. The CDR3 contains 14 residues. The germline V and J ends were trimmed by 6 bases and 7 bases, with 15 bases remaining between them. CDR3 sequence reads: CASRTGGQVEKLFF. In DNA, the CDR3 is TGTGCCAGCAGGACGGGGGGGCAGGTTGAAAAACTGTTTTTT.

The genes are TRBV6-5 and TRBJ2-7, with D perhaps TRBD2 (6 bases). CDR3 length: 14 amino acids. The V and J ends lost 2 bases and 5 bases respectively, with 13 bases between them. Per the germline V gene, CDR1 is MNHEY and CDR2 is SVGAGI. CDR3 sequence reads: CASSYKEGLHEQYF. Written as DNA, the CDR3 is TGTGCCAGCAGTTACAAGGAGGGTCTCCACGAGCAGTACTTC.

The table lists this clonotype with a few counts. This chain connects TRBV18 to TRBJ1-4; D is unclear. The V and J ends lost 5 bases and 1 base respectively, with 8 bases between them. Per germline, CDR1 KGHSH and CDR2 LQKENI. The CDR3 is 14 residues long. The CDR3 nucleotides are TGTGCCAGCTCAAGGAGGATAACTAATGAAAAACTGTTTTTT. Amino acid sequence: CASSRRITNEKLFF. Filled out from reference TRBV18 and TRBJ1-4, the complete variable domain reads NAGVMQNPRHLVRRRGQEARLRCSPMKGHSHVYWYRQLPEEGLKFMVYLQKENIIDESGMPKERFSAEFPKEGPSILRIQQVVRGDSAAYFCASSRRITNEKLFFGSGTQLSVL.

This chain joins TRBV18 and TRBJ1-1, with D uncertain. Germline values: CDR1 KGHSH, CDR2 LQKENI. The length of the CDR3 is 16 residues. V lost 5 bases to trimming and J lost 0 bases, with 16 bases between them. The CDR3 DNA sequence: TGTGCCAGCTCAGAAAACAGCTTCTCTATGAACACTGAAGCTTTCTTT. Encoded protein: CASSENSFSMNTEAFF.

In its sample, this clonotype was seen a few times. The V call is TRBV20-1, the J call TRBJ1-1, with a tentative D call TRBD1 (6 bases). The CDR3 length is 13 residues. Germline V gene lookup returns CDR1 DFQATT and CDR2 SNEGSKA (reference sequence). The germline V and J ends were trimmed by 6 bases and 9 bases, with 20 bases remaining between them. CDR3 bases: TGCAGTGCAGATGACGGACAGCAATCAAAAGCTTTCTTT. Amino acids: CSADDGQQSKAFF.

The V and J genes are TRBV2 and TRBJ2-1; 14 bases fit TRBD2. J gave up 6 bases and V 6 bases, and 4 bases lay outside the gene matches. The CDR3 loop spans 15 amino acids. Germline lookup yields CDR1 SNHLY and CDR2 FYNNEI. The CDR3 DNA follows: TGTGCCAGCAGATCCGGGACTAGCGGGAGCAATGAGCAGTTCTTC. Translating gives CASRSGTSGSNEQFF.